The entry below gives a single T cell receptor (beta chain) sequence along with its context. Its antigen target is currently unknown. No much larger clone exists at a distance of one base, and base qualities are not known. TCRbeta CDR3 regions were amplified from genomic DNA by means of the immunoSEQ Assay, a bias-controlled multiplex PCR. The study's processing was this. Nucleated cell counts per sample were estimated from amplification of reference gene primers within the assay. To quantify the absolute abundance of each unique TCRbeta CDR3 rearrangement, sequence reads were collapsed and filtered. For each sample, productive Simpson clonality was calculated as the square root of Simpson's diversity index over productive rearrangements. Imported from immuneACCESS, the table was reduced by TCRdb to in-frame sequences with V and J called. These copies leave out some clones; in studies compared against another copy, an unresolved V gene accounts for under half, and the cause of the remainder is not known. The V and J calls and clone size were taken over from that table, and D and trimming were inferred from the DNA. A total of 130,000 to 150,000 clones appear in this sample, roughly 90% of them only once. The ten most abundant clones make up about 11% of the sample.

This entry belongs to a study of blood T cell repertoires in COVID-19 (TCRdb year 2020). For the wider study: The collaborator samples originated in the United States, Italy and Spain and spanned the acute and convalescent phases of COVID-19. The prospective study material was composed of cDNA or gDNA derived from T cells, B-cell-depleted T cells, or PBMCs. Subjects who had been exposed to COVID-19, were actively infected with it, or had recovered from it provided the deeply sampled blood TCRbeta repertoires that made up the dataset. The repertoires were made available in a free public database intended to serve as a resource for research on the immune response to SARS-CoV-2. The samples were drawn from two sources: the first 160 participants of the ongoing ImmuneRACE study, and approximately 1,300 subjects contributed by 6 global collaborators. Nearly every sample came with metadata listing a de-identified subject ID, COVID-19 status, age in years and sex. Where available, HLA class I and class II types were taken from metadata supplied by the sample provider and were not determined by assay-based typing. Overall study results and their limits: How much clinical and demographic metadata was included differed by source and by participant, and the metadata was provided uncurated.

Each collaborating institution followed its own protocols to collect whole blood in K2EDTA tubes. For TCRbeta analysis, collaborator samples were shipped as frozen whole blood, as isolated PBMCs, or as DNA extracted from either sample type. Sequencing input: peripheral blood. This clonotype originated in a man aged 45-60 years with active or convalescent COVID-19.

The CDR3 region: CASSEGYGGGTEAFF. The base sequence is TGTGCCAGCAGTGAAGGATACGGGGGTGGGACTGAAGCTTTCTTT. The rearrangement combines TRBV2 with TRBJ1-1, and TRBD1 may be the D gene, going by 5 matching bases. Cut back by 1 base and 5 bases, the V and J ends lie 14 bases apart. As encoded in the germline V gene, CDR1 is SNHLY while CDR2 is FYNNEI. The CDR3, cysteine through phenylalanine, is 15 amino acids long. Just the 45-base CDR3 DNA is kept, in frame starting at base 1.